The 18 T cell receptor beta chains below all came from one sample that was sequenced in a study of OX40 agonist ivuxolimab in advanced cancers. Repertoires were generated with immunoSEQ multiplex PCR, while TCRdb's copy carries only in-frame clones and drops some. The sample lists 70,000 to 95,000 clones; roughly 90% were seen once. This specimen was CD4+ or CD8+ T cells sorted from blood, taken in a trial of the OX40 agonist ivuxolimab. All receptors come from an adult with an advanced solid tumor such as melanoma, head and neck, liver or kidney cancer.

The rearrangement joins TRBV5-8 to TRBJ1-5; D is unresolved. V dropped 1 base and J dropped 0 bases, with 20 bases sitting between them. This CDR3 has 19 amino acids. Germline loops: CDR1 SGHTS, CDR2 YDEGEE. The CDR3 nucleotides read TGTGCCAGCAGCTTGATGCATTCTTTGGGCACGTATAGCAATCAGCCCCAGCATTTT. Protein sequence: CASSLMHSLGTYSNQPQHF.

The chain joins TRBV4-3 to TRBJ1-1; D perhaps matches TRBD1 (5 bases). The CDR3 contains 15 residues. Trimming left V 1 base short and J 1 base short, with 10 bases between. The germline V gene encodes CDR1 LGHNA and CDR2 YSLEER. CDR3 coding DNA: TGCGCCAGCAGCCAAGCCCGGACATCGAACACTGAAGCTTTCTTT. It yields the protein CASSQARTSNTEAFF.

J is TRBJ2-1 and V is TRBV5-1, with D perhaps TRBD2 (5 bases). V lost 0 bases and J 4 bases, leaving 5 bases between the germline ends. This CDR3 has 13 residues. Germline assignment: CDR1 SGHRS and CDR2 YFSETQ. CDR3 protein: CASSLGEYNEQFF. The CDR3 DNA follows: TGCGCCAGCAGCTTGGGGGAGTACAATGAGCAGTTCTTC.

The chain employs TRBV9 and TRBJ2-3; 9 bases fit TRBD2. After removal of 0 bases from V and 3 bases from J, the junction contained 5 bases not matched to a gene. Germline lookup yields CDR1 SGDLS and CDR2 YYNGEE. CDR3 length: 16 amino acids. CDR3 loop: CASSVGPSGTTDTQYF. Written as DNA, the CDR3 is TGTGCCAGCAGCGTAGGACCTAGCGGGACGACAGATACGCAGTATTTT.

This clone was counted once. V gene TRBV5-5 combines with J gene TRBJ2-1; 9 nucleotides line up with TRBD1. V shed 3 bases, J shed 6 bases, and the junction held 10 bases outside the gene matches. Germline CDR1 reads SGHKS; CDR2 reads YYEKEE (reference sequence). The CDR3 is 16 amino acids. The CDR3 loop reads CASSWFPGQGSNEQFF. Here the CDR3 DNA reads TGTGCCAGCAGCTGGTTTCCGGGACAGGGAAGCAATGAGCAGTTCTTC.

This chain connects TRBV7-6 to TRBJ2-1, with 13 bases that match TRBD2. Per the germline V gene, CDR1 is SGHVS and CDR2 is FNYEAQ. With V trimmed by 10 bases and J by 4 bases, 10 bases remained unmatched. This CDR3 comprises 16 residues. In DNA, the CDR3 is TGTGCCACCACTAGCGGGAGGGCTGGGCCTTACAATGAGCAGTTCTTC. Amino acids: CATTSGRAGPYNEQFF.

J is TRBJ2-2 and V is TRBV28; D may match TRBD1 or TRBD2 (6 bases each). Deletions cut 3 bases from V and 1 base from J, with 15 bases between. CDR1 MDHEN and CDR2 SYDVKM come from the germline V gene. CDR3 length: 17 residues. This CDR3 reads CASSLTLGGRNTGELFF. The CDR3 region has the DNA TGTGCCAGCAGTTTGACCCTGGGGGGCAGGAACACCGGGGAGCTGTTTTTT.

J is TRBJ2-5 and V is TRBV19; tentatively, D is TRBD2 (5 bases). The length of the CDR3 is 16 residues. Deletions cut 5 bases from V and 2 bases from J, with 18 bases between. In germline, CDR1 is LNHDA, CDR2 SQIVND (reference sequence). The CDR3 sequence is CASSASSLIGQETQYF. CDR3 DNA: TGTGCCAGTAGTGCTAGCTCACTGATAGGACAAGAGACCCAGTACTTC. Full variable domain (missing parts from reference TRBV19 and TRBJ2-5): DGGITQSPKYLFRKEGQNVTLSCEQNLNHDAMYWYRQDPGQGLRLIYYSQIVNDFQKGDIAEGYSVSREKKESFPLTVTSAQKNPTAFYLCASSASSLIGQETQYFGPGTRLLVL.

CDR3 in amino acids: CASRGGTGFIYEQYF. In DNA form, the CDR3 reads TGTGCCAGCAGAGGAGGGACAGGGTTTATCTACGAGCAGTACTTC. The rearrangement links TRBV7-2 to TRBJ2-7; 9 nucleotides line up with TRBD1. The germline V gene encodes CDR1 SGHTA and CDR2 FQGNSA. The CDR3 runs 15 residues. Losses at the gene ends were 6 bases for V and 3 bases for J; bases not matched to a gene: 9.

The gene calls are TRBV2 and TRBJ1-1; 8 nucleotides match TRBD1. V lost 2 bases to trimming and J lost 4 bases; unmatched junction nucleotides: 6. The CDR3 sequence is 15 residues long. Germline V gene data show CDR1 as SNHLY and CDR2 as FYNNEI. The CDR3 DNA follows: TGTGCCAGCAGTGAACGGACAGGGAGGCCCACTGAAGCTTTCTTT. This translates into CASSERTGRPTEAFF. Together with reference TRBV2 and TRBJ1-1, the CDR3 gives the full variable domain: EPEVTQTPSHQVTQMGQEVILRCVPISNHLYFYWYRQILGQKVEFLVSFYNNEISEKSEIFDDQFSVERPDGSNFTLKIRSTKLEDSAMYFCASSERTGRPTEAFFGQGTRLTVV.

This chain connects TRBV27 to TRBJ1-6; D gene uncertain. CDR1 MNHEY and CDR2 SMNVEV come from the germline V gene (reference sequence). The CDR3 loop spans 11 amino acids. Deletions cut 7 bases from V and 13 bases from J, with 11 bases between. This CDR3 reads CASTEGGPLHF. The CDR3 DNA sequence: TGTGCCAGCACCGAGGGTGGGCCCCTCCACTTT.

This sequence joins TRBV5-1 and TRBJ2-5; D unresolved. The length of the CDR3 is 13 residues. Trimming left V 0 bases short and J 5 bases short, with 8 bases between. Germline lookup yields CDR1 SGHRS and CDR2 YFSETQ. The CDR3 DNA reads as TGCGCCAGCAGCTTGGGCCCTTTTGAGACCCAGTACTTC. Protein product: CASSLGPFETQYF.

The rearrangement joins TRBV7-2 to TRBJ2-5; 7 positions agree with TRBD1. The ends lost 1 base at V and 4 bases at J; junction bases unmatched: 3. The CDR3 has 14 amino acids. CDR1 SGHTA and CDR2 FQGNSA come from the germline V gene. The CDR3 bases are TGTGCCAGCAGCTTAGGAGGGGGCGGAGAGACCCAGTACTTC. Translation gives CASSLGGGGETQYF.

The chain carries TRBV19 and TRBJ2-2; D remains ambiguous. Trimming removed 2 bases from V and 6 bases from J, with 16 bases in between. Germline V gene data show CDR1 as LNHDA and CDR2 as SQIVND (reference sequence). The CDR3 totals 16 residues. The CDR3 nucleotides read TGTGCCAGTAGTATATTACCCACATCTGGATCCGGGGAGCTGTTTTTT. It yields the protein CASSILPTSGSGELFF.

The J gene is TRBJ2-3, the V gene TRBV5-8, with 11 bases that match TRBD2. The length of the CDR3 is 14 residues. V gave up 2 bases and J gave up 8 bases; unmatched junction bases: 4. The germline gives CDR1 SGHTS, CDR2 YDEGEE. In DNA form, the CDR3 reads TGTGCCAGCAGCTTTACTAGCGGGAGCGGTACGCAGTATTTT. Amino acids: CASSFTSGSGTQYF.

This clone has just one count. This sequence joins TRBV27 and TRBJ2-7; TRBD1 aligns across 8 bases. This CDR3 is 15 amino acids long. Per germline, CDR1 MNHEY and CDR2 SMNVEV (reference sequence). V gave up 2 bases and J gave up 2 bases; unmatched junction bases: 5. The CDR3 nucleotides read TGTGCCAGCAGTTTACCGGGACAGGCGACCTACGAGCAGTACTTC. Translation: CASSLPGQATYEQYF.

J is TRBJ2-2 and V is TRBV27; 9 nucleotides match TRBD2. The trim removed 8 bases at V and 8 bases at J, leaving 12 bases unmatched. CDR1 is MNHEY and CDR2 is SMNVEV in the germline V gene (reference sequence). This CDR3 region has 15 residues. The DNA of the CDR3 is TGTGCCAGCGGCCGTTCGCTAGCGGGAACTGGGGAGCTGTTTTTT. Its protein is CASGRSLAGTGELFF.

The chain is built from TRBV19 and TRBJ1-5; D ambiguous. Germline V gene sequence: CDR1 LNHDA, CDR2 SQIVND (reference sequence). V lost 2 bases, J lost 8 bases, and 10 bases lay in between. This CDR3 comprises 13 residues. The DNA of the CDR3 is TGTGCCAGTAGTATACGGGGTGATGAGCCCCAGCATTTT. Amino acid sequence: CASSIRGDEPQHF.